This T cell receptor (beta chain) was identified in a study of CD4 T cells in relation to SARS-CoV-2 and coronaviruses. Overall study context: PBMCs were cultured with antigen for over 8 days before TCR beta sequencing.

Note on this clone: Its antigen remains unknown.

Unexposed donor CD4+ T cells date from about 2011-2018, before the COVID-19 pandemic. After less than 11 days of culture, CD4+ T cells were isolated. CDR1 is SNHLY and CDR2 is FYNNEI in the germline V gene. The ends were cut back, 4 bases at V and 5 bases at J, with 6 bases in the middle. The CDR3 consists of 11 residues. TCRdb's copy holds only in-frame clones and misses some; the assay was immunoSEQ multiplex PCR. This sample carries around 31,000 clones, 55% to 75% of them seen once, and the ten largest clones take 9% to 15%. The rearrangement joins TRBV2 to TRBJ2-7; no definite D call. This sequence was found in a human donor in good health. Material for sequencing was CD4+ T cells from PBMCs, cultured in vitro. The CDR3 DNA reads TGTGCCAGCAGTGGTTTCAACGAGCAGTACTTC. This gives the protein CASSGFNEQYF.